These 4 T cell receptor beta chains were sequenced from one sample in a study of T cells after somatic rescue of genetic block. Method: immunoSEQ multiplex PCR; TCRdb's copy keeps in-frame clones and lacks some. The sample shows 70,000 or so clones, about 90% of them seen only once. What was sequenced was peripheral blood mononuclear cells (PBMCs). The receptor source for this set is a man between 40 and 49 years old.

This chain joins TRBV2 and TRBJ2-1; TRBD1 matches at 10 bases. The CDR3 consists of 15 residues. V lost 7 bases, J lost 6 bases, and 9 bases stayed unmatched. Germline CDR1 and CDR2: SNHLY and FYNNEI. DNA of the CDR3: TGTGCCAGCACCAAGGAGGGGACAGGGGTCAATGAGCAGTTCTTC. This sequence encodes CASTKEGTGVNEQFF.

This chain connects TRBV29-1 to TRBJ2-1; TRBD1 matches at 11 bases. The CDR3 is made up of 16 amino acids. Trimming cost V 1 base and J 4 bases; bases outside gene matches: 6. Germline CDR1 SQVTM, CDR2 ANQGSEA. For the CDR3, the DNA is TGCAGCGTTGAAGGCTCCCGGGACAGGGGGTACAATGAGCAGTTCTTC. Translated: CSVEGSRDRGYNEQFF.

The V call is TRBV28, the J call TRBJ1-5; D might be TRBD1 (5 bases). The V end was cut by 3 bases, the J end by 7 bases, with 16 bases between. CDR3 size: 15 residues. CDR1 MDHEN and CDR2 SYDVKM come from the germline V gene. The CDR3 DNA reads TGTGCCAGCAGTTTCGCCCAGGGAAATGGGCAGCCCCAGCATTTT. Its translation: CASSFAQGNGQPQHF.

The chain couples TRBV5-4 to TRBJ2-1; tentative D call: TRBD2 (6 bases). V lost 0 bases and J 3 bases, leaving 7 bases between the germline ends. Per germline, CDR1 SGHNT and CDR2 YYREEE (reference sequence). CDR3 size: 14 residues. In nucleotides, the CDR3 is TGTGCCAGCAGCTTGGCGACTAGCTACAATGAGCAGTTCTTC. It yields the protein CASSLATSYNEQFF.